This T cell receptor (beta chain) was observed in a study of CD8 T cells in Susac syndrome. Remarks on this clonotype: The junction differs from germline at one of its ends, possibly a read error.

Sequencing of TCR beta, carried out with a high-throughput approach, was applied to CD8+ and CD4+ T cells from the blood. Those who served as multiple sclerosis controls were treatment-naive patients with stable or active relapsing-remitting disease. Negative isolation yielded the CD8+ and CD4+ T cells, while FACS enriched the TEMRA cells. Random hexamers primed reverse transcription of roughly 0.5 to 1 ug RNA. It was immunoSEQ multiplex PCR that amplified TCR beta CDR3 across 54 Vbeta and 13 Jbeta. TCRdb reprocessed the immunoSEQ multiplex PCR reads via MiXCR and lists one record per CDR3 protein. The sample carries 250,000 to 300,000 distinct CDR3 sequences, about 88% recorded once. This CDR3 comprises 14 residues. Germline V gene data show CDR1 as MNHEY and CDR2 as SMNVEV (reference sequence).

The source of this sequence is a human donor with multiple sclerosis. V usage is TRBV27 and J usage is TRBJ2-1, with 9 bases matching TRBD2. Specimen: CD8+ T cells from PBMCs. The DNA of the CDR3 is TGTGCCAGCAGTTGGGGACTAGCAGACAATGAGCAGCTCTTC. The encoded protein is CASSWGLADNEQLF.